Given below is one TCR beta chain in context. Antigen unknown. The sample originates from a study of OX40 agonist ivuxolimab in advanced cancers. Across the study: Patients enrolled in dose escalation were diagnosed with hepatocellular carcinoma, melanoma, renal cell or head and neck cancer.

General study points: Relative to CD4+ cells, CD8+ T cells on average had more expanded clones.

Germline lookup yields CDR1 SGHRS and CDR2 YFSETQ. The CDR3 covers 14 residues. Unmatched junction bases numbered 6, after V lost 3 bases and J lost 5 bases. Using immunoSEQ multiplex PCR, the repertoire was profiled, and TCRdb retains in-frame clones only, with some absent. Of over 95,000 clones in the sample, roughly 90% are singletons; the top ten hold just under 0.8%. The TCR was taken from an adult with an advanced solid tumor such as melanoma, head and neck, liver or kidney cancer. V is TRBV5-1 and J is TRBJ2-5; 8 nucleotides line up with TRBD1. The sample here was CD4+ or CD8+ T cells sorted from blood, taken in a trial of the OX40 agonist ivuxolimab. The CDR3 bases are TGCGCCAGCAGCTCGCCGGGACAGGAGGAGACCCAGTACTTC. As protein: CASSSPGQEETQYF.